Following are 23 T cell receptor beta chains from one sample sequenced in a study of blood T cell repertoires in COVID-19. Here immunoSEQ multiplex PCR was the method, and the copy in TCRdb shows in-frame clones only, minus some. The table has 200,000 or so clones, approximately 91% seen once. Input material: peripheral blood. The receptors here all came from a man aged 60 to 69 who had recovered from COVID-19.

The chain combines TRBV3-1 (or the pseudogene TRBV3-2) with TRBJ2-3, with unresolved D. Germline loops: CDR1 LGHDT, CDR2 YNNKEL (reference sequence). The CDR3 runs to 14 residues. Trimming cost V 4 bases and J 5 bases, with 13 bases left between them. CDR3 region: CASSPDPGLDTQYF. The CDR3 nucleotides are TGTGCCAGCAGCCCGGATCCAGGTCTAGATACGCAGTATTTT.

V and J are TRBV5-1 and TRBJ1-5; 10 bases agree with TRBD1. This CDR3 comprises 15 residues. The V gene end was trimmed by 4 bases and the J gene end by 7 bases; junction bases not matched to a gene: 8. Germline loops: CDR1 SGHRS, CDR2 YFSETQ. CDR3: CASSPGTGVGQPQHF. As DNA, the CDR3 is TGCGCCAGCAGCCCCGGGACAGGGGTTGGGCAGCCCCAGCATTTT.

This chain uses TRBV28 with TRBJ2-7; 7 bases match TRBD2. Germline CDR1 is MDHEN and CDR2 is SYDVKM. The junction had 19 bases not matched to a gene; V was cut back by 7 bases and J by 7 bases. The CDR3 is made up of 16 amino acids. The DNA of the CDR3 is TGTGCCAGCACGCCTCCTTGGGCTAGCGGCCTCGGTGAGCAGTACTTC. Amino acids: CASTPPWASGLGEQYF.

This chain uses TRBV4-1 with TRBJ2-6; possibly TRBD2 for D (6 bases). Looked up from germline, CDR1 is MGHRA and CDR2 is YSYEKL. Trimming removed 3 bases at V and 0 bases at J, with 6 bases between. The CDR3 extends over 15 amino acids. CDR3 residues: CASSQEGSGANVLTF. CDR3 sequence (DNA): TGCGCCAGCAGCCAGGAGGGCTCTGGGGCCAACGTCCTGACTTTC.

The V gene is TRBV6-5, the J gene TRBJ1-5; possibly TRBD1 for D (5 bases). Germline CDR1 reads MNHEY; CDR2 reads SVGAGI. This CDR3 has 14 amino acids. V was cut by 7 bases and J by 0 bases, with 10 bases left in between. This CDR3 reads CASMVTGSNQPQHF. The DNA for the CDR3 is TGTGCCAGCATGGTTACAGGTAGCAATCAGCCCCAGCATTTT.

Regarding this clone: The same CDR3 can be traced to other DNA sequences in this sample. CDR3 region: CASSLGRTANTIYF. Written as DNA, the CDR3 is TGTGCCAGCAGCTTGGGTAGGACAGCAAACACCATATATTTT. This chain joins TRBV5-4 and TRBJ1-3; a weak D match, TRBD1 (6 bases). The CDR3 spans 14 residues. V dropped 0 bases and J dropped 6 bases, with 10 bases sitting between them. Germline-derived CDR1 and CDR2 are SGHNT and YYREEE (reference sequence). Full variable domain (rest looked up from reference TRBV5-4 and TRBJ1-3): ETGVTQSPTHLIKTRGQQVTLRCSSQSGHNTVSWYQQALGQGPQFIFQYYREEENGRGNFPPRFSGLQFPNYSSELNVNALELDDSALYLCASSLGRTANTIYFGEGSWLTVV.

This chain links TRBV19 with TRBJ1-2, with D perhaps matching TRBD1 (5 bases). The germline V gene encodes CDR1 LNHDA and CDR2 SQIVND (reference sequence). This CDR3 is 16 amino acids long. The V gene lost 3 bases and the J gene lost 2 bases, with 16 bases spanning the gap. CDR3 sequence reads: CASSMTGGTSNYGYTF. In DNA, the CDR3 is TGTGCCAGTAGTATGACGGGGGGGACCTCCAACTATGGCTACACCTTC.

This rearrangement joins TRBV4-1 to TRBJ2-1; 8 bases align to TRBD1. Unmatched junction bases numbered 8, after V lost 0 bases and J lost 10 bases. The CDR3 runs to 15 residues. The germline V gene encodes CDR1 MGHRA and CDR2 YSYEKL. The CDR3 region is CASSQDRPRTGEQFF. Here the CDR3 DNA reads TGCGCCAGCAGCCAAGATCGACCACGGACAGGGGAGCAGTTCTTC.

This clone was observed once. The chain has TRBV5-1 and TRBJ1-6; D is possibly TRBD1 (5 bases). V lost 4 bases, J lost 1 base, and 12 bases lay in between. The CDR3 loop spans 16 amino acids. The germline V gene encodes CDR1 SGHRS and CDR2 YFSETQ. The CDR3 DNA follows: TGCGCCAGCAGCCCTGGCAGGGCGTCCTATAATTCACCCCTCCACTTT. Translated, it gives CASSPGRASYNSPLHF.

The chain uses TRBV28 and TRBJ1-4, with D possibly TRBD1 on 5 matching bases. The CDR3 totals 15 residues. CDR1 is MDHEN, CDR2 SYDVKM, per germline. The V end lost 5 bases, the J end lost 8 bases, and 18 bases lay between the germline ends. The chain's CDR3 is CASSRPATGGEKLFF. DNA for the CDR3: TGTGCCAGCAGTCGTCCGGCCACAGGTGGGGAAAAACTGTTTTTT.

This clone was counted between two and nine times. This sequence joins TRBV3-1 (or the pseudogene TRBV3-2) and TRBJ1-6; D gene uncertain. The V end lost 4 bases, the J end lost 5 bases, and 12 bases lay between the germline ends. The CDR3 has 15 residues. Germline CDR1 LGHDT, CDR2 YNNKEL (reference sequence). In nucleotides, the CDR3 is TGTGCCAGCAGCCGAAACGGGGTACATAATTCACCCCTCCACTTT. Translating it yields CASSRNGVHNSPLHF.

Note on this clone: Germline is not matched at one junction end, which may reflect a read error. This sequence joins TRBV3-1 (or the pseudogene TRBV3-2) and TRBJ2-2; 11 nucleotides match TRBD2. Per germline, CDR1 LGHDT and CDR2 YNNKEL (reference sequence). The CDR3 spans 18 residues. The DNA for the CDR3 is TGTGCCAGCACCCAAGACGTTAGCGGGAGGGCGGGCACCGGGGAGCTGTTTTTT. It specifies CASTQDVSGRAGTGELFF.

The J gene is TRBJ2-3, the V gene TRBV3-1 (or the pseudogene TRBV3-2); 13 bases are shared with TRBD2. The junction had 13 bases not matched to a gene; V was cut back by 3 bases and J by 7 bases. Germline CDR1 is LGHDT and CDR2 is YNNKEL (reference sequence). This CDR3 is 18 amino acids long. CDR3 sequence reads: CASSHQGTSGKVWNTQYF. DNA for the CDR3: TGTGCCAGCAGCCATCAGGGGACTAGCGGGAAAGTATGGAATACGCAGTATTTT.

V and J are TRBV5-4 and TRBJ1-2; possible D gene TRBD1, 6 bases. Germline CDR1 is SGHNT and CDR2 is YYREEE (reference sequence). The germline V and J ends were trimmed by 4 bases and 0 bases, with 13 bases remaining between them. This CDR3 spans 15 amino acids. The DNA of the CDR3 is TGTGCCAGCAGCCCTAGGACAGTCACTAACTATGGCTACACCTTC. Its translation is CASSPRTVTNYGYTF.

The chain is built from TRBV2 and TRBJ1-3; no clear D. This CDR3 comprises 14 residues. Germline CDR1 is SNHLY and CDR2 is FYNNEI. Trimming shortened V by 6 bases and J by 0 bases, and 9 bases separated the two germline ends. DNA for the CDR3: TGTGCCAGCAGCGGCGCGGCCTCTGGAAACACCATATATTTT. Its protein product is CASSGAASGNTIYF.

Notes on this clone: Other DNA sequences of this sample code for an identical CDR3. The chain employs TRBV28 and TRBJ1-5; the match to TRBD1 covers 8 bases. The CDR3 consists of 14 residues. The V gene end was trimmed by 5 bases and the J gene end by 7 bases; junction bases not matched to a gene: 7. Germline CDR1 and CDR2: MDHEN and SYDVKM. CDR3 DNA: TGTGCCAGCAGTGACCAGGGGGCTGGACAGCCCCAGCATTTT. Residues: CASSDQGAGQPQHF. Based on the CDR3 plus reference TRBV28 and TRBJ1-5, the full variable domain is DVKVTQSSRYLVKRTGEKVFLECVQDMDHENMFWYRQDPGLGLRLIYFSYDVKMKEKGDIPEGYSVSREKKERFSLILESASTNQTSMYLCASSDQGAGQPQHFGDGTRLSIL.

The chain recombines TRBV9 with TRBJ2-3, with TRBD2 identical over 9 bases. The junction had 8 bases not matched to a gene; V was cut back by 0 bases and J by 6 bases. CDR3 length equals 16 residues. The germline V gene encodes CDR1 SGDLS and CDR2 YYNGEE. The CDR3 reads CASSVGWASGADTQYF. The DNA for the CDR3 is TGTGCCAGCAGCGTAGGGTGGGCTAGCGGGGCTGATACGCAGTATTTT. Based on the CDR3 plus reference TRBV9 and TRBJ2-3, the full variable domain is DSGVTQTPKHLITATGQRVTLRCSPRSGDLSVYWYQQSLDQGLQFLIQYYNGEERAKGNILERFSAQQFPDLHSELNLSSLELGDSALYFCASSVGWASGADTQYFGPGTRLTVL.

The gene calls are TRBV25-1 and TRBJ1-4; D is unclear. CDR1 is MGHDK and CDR2 is SYGVNS in the germline V gene. The CDR3 length is 12 residues. Trimming stripped 4 bases from V and 3 bases from J, with 3 bases between. The CDR3 DNA sequence: TGTGCCAGCAGTGGGCCTAATGAAAAACTGTTTTTT. Its protein product is CASSGPNEKLFF.

The chain employs TRBV5-5 and TRBJ1-1; TRBD1 matches at 9 bases. The V gene's germline CDR1 is SGHKS and CDR2 YYEKEE (reference sequence). This CDR3 is built from 15 residues. The J segment lost 5 bases and the V segment lost 3 bases, leaving 8 bases of the junction unmatched. CDR3 loop: CASSSIRQGGTEAFF. The DNA for the CDR3 is TGTGCCAGCAGCTCCATTCGACAGGGGGGGACTGAAGCTTTCTTT. The full variable domain, its missing parts supplied by reference TRBV5-5 and TRBJ1-1, is DAGVTQSPTHLIKTRGQQVTLRCSPISGHKSVSWYQQVLGQGPQFIFQYYEKEERGRGNFPDRFSARQFPNYSSELNVNALLLGDSALYLCASSSIRQGGTEAFFGQGTRLTVV.

V and J are TRBV18 and TRBJ1-2, with D unresolved. CDR1 and CDR2 (germline): KGHSH, LQKENI. This CDR3 contains 15 residues. V was trimmed by 4 bases and J by 5 bases, leaving 17 bases between them. The CDR3 DNA follows: TGTGCCAGCTCACGCGGTGGGAGTACGTCTTATGGCTACACCTTC. Translation gives CASSRGGSTSYGYTF. Drawing the rest from reference TRBV18 and TRBJ1-2, the complete variable domain is NAGVMQNPRHLVRRRGQEARLRCSPMKGHSHVYWYRQLPEEGLKFMVYLQKENIIDESGMPKERFSAEFPKEGPSILRIQQVVRGDSAAYFCASSRGGSTSYGYTFGSGTRLTVV.

The J gene is TRBJ2-3, the V gene TRBV24-1; 11 nucleotides match TRBD2. V shed 6 bases, J shed 2 bases, and the junction held 3 bases outside the gene matches. CDR1 is KGHDR, CDR2 SFDVKD, per germline. This CDR3 is built from 15 residues. The CDR3 spells CATSWGLADTDTQYF. CDR3 nucleotides: TGTGCCACCAGTTGGGGACTAGCGGACACAGATACGCAGTATTTT.

The chain recombines TRBV12-3 or TRBV12-4 with TRBJ1-1; 7 bases match TRBD1. The CDR3 consists of 13 residues. The ends lost 6 bases at V and 5 bases at J; junction bases unmatched: 6. CDR3 sequence: CASRLTGRTEAFF. CDR3 in DNA: TGTGCCAGCAGGCTGACAGGGAGGACTGAAGCTTTCTTT.

This chain connects TRBV27 to TRBJ2-7; a possible D gene is TRBD1 (6 bases). CDR3 size: 14 residues. V was shortened by 4 bases and J by 1 base, with 11 bases between the two germline ends. Germline V gene lookup returns CDR1 MNHEY and CDR2 SMNVEV (reference sequence). CDR3 in amino acids: CASSSLGASYEQYF. CDR3 DNA: TGTGCCAGCAGTTCTTTGGGGGCTTCCTACGAGCAGTACTTC.